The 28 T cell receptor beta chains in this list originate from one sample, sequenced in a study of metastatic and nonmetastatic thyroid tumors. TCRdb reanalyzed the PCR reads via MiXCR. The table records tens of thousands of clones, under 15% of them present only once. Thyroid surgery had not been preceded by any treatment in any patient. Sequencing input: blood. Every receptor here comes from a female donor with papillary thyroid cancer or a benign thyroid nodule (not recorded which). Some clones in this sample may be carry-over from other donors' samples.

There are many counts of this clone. The CDR3 region is CASSSLENLVNEQFF. CDR3 bases: TGTGCCAGCAGTTCACTGGAGAATCTCGTTAATGAGCAGTTCTTC. V and J are TRBV27 and TRBJ2-1; D gene unclear. CDR1 and CDR2 from the germline V gene are MNHEY and SMNVEV (reference sequence). V lost 4 bases, J lost 7 bases, and 17 bases lay in between. The CDR3 totals 15 residues.

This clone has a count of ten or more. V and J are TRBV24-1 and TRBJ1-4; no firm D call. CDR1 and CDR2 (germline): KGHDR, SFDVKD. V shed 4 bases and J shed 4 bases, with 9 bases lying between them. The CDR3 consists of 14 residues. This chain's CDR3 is CATSDRTDNEKLFF. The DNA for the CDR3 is TGTGCCACCAGTGACCGGACGGATAATGAAAAACTGTTTTTT.

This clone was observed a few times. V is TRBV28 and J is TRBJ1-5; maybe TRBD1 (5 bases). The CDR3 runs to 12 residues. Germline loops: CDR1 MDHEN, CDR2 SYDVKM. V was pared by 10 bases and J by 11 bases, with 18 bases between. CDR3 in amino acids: CANCYRRDAQHF. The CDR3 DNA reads TGTGCCAACTGTTACCGGCGGGACGCCCAGCATTTT.

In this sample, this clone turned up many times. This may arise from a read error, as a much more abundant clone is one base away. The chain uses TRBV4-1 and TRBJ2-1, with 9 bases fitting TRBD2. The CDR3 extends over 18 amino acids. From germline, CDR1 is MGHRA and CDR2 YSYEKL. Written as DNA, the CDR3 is TGCGCCAGCAGCCCCCCGAGTTCGACTAGCGGACACTACAATGGGCAGTTCTTC. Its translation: CASSPPSSTSGHYNGQFF.

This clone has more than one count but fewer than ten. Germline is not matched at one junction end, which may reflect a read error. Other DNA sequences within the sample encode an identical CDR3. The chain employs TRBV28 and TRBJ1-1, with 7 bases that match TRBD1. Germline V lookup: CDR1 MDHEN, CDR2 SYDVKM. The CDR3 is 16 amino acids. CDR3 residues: CASRIHRGRLNTEAFF. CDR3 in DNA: TGTGCCAGCAGGATCCATAGGGGGCGGTTGAACACTGAAGCCTTCTTT.

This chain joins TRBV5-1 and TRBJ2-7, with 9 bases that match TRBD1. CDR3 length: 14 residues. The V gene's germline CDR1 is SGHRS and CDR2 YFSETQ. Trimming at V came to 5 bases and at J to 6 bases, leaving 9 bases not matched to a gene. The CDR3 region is CASRWDRDQGEQYF. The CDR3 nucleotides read TGCGCCAGCAGATGGGACAGGGATCAGGGCGAGCAGTACTTC.

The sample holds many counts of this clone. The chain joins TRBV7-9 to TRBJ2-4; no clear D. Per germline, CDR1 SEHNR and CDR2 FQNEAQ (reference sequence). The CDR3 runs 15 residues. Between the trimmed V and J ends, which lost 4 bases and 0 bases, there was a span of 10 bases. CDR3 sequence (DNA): TGTGCCAGCAGCTCTTCTCTCCTAGCCAAAAACATTCAGTACTTC. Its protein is CASSSSLLAKNIQYF.

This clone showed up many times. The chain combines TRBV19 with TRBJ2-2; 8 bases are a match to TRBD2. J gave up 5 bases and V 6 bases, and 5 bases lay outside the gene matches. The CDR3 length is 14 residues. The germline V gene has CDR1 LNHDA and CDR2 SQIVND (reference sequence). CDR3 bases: TGTGCCAGTAGACGGGGGGGAGAAACCGGGGAGCTGTTTTTT. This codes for CASRRGGETGELFF.

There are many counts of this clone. This CDR3 reads CASSESPVQINEQFF. The CDR3 DNA sequence: TGCGCCAGCAGTGAGTCTCCGGTCCAGATTAATGAGCAGTTCTTC. V usage is TRBV10-1 and J usage is TRBJ2-1; D is unresolved. V was trimmed by 0 bases and J by 7 bases, leaving 13 bases between them. The CDR3 runs to 15 residues. The germline V gene has CDR1 WNHNN and CDR2 SYGVQD (reference sequence).

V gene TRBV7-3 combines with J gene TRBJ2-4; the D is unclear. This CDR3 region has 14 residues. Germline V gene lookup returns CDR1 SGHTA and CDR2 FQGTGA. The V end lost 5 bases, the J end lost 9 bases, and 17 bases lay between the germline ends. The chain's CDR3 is CASSLPWKNPIQYF. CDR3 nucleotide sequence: TGTGCCAGCAGCCTTCCGTGGAAAAACCCCATTCAGTACTTC. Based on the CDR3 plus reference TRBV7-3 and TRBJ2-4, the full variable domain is GAGVSQTPSNKVTEKGKYVELRCDPISGHTALYWYRQSLGQGPEFLIYFQGTGAADDSGLPNDRFFAVRPEGSVSTLKIQRTERGDSAVYLCASSLPWKNPIQYFGAGTRLSVL.

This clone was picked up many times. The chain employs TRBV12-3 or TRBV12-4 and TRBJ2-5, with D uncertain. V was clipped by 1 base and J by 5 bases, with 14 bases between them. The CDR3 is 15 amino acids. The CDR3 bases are TGTGCCAGCAGTTTAGAAATTGCGAGTTCGGAGACCCAGTACTTC. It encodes CASSLEIASSETQYF.

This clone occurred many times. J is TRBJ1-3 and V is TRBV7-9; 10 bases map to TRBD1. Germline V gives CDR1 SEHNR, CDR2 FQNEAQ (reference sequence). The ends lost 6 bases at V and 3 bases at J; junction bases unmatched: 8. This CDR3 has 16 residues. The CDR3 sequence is CASRPWTGGYGNTIYF. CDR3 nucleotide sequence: TGTGCCAGCAGACCCTGGACAGGGGGATATGGAAACACCATATATTTT.

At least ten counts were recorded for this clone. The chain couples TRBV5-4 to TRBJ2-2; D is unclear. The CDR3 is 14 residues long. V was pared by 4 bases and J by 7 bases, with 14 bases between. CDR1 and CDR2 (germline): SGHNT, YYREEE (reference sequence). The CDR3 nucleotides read TGTGCCAGCAGCCCCGACTTGGTTCACGGGGAGCTGTTTTTT. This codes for CASSPDLVHGELFF.

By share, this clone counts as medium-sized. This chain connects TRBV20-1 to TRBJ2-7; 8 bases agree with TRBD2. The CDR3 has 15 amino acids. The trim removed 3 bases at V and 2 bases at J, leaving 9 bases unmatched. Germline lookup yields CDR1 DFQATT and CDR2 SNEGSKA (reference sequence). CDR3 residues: CSASRAGGEAYEQYF. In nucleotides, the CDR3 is TGCAGTGCTAGCCGTGCGGGAGGAGAGGCCTACGAGCAGTACTTC.

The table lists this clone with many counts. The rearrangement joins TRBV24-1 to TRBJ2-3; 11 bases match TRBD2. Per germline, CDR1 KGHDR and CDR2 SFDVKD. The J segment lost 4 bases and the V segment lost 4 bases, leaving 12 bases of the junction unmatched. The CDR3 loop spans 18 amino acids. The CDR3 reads CATSDPGTSGTFADTQYF. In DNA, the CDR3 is TGTGCCACCAGTGACCCTGGGACTAGCGGTACTTTCGCAGATACGCAGTATTTT.

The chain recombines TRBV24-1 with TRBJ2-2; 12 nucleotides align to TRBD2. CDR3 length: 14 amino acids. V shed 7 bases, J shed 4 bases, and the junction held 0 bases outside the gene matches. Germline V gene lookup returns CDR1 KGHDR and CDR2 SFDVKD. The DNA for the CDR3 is TGTGCCACCAGGGGACTAGCGGGCACCGGGGAGCTGTTTTTT. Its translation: CATRGLAGTGELFF.

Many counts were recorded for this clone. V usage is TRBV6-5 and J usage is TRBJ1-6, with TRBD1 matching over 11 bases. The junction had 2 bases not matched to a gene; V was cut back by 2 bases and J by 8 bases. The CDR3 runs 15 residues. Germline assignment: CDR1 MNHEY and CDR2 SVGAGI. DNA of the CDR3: TGTGCCAGCAGTTACGCGGGACAGGGGGATTCACCCCTCCACTTT. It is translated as CASSYAGQGDSPLHF.

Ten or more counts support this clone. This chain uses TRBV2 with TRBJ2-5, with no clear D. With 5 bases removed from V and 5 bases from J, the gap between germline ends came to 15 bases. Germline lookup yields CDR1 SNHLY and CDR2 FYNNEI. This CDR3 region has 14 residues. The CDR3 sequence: CASSSTTIGETQYF. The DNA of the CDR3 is TGTGCCAGCAGTTCTACTACCATAGGGGAGACCCAGTACTTC.

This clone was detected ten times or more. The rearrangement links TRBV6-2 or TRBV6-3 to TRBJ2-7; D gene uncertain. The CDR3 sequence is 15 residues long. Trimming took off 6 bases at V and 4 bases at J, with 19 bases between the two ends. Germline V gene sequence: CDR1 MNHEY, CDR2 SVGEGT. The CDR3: CASSIRATALYEQYF. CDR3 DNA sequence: TGTGCCAGCAGCATTAGGGCTACAGCATTATACGAGCAGTACTTC.

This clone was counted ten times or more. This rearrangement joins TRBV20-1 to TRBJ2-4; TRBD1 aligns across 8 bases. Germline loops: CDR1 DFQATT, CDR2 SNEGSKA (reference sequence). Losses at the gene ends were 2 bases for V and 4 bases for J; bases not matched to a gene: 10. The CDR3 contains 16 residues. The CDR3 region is CSARTPPGQGKNIQYF. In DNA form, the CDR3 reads TGCAGTGCTAGAACCCCGCCCGGACAGGGAAAAAACATTCAGTACTTC.

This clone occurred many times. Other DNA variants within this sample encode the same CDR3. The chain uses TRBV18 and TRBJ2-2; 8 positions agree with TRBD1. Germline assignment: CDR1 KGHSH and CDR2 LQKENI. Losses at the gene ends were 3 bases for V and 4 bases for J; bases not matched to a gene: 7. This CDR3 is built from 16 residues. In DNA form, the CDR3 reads TGTGCCAGCTCACCGGCGACAGGGGCACCCACCGGGGAGCTGTTTTTT. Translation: CASSPATGAPTGELFF.

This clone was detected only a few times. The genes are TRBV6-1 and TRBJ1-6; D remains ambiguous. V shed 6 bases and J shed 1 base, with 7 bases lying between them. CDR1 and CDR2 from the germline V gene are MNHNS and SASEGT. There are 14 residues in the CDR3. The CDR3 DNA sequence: TGTGCCAGCAGGAGGAGTTCCTATAATTCACCCCTCCACTTT. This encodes CASRRSSYNSPLHF.

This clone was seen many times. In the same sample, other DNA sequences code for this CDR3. The CDR3 DNA reads as TGTGCCAGCAGCGTAAGCCGGGACTACAATGAGCAGTTCTTC. This gives the protein CASSVSRDYNEQFF. J is TRBJ2-1 and V is TRBV7-3; a possible D gene is TRBD2 (5 bases). CDR1 and CDR2 (germline): SGHTA, FQGTGA. Deletions cut 5 bases from V and 3 bases from J, with 11 bases between. This CDR3 is 14 amino acids long.

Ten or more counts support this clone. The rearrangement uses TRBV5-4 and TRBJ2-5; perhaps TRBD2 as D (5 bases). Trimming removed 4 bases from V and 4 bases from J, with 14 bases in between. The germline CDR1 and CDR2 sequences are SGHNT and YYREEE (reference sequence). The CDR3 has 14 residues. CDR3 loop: CASSPDYAPETQYF. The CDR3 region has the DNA TGTGCCAGCAGCCCCGACTACGCCCCAGAGACCCAGTACTTC.

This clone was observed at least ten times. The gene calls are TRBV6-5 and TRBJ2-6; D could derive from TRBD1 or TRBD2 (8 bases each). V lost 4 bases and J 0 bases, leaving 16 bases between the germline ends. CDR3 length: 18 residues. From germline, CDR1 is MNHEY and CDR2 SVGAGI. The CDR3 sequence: CASSWDRTSNSGANVLTF. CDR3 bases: TGTGCCAGCAGTTGGGACAGGACTAGCAACTCTGGGGCCAACGTCCTGACTTTC.

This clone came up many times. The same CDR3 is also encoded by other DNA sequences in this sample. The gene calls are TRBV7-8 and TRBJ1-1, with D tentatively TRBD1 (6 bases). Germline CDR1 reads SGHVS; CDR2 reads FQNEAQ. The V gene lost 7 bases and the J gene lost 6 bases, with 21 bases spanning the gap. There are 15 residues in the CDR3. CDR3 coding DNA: TGTGCCAGCACCCCCTTAGGCAGGGGAGAGGCTGAAGCTTTCTTT. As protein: CASTPLGRGEAEAFF.

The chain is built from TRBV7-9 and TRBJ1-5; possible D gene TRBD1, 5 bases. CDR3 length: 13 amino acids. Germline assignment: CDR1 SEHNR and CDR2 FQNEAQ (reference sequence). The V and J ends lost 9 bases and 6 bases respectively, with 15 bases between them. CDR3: CASSSGQGQPQHF. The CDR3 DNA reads TGTGCCAGTAGTTCGGGGCAGGGTCAGCCCCAGCATTTT.

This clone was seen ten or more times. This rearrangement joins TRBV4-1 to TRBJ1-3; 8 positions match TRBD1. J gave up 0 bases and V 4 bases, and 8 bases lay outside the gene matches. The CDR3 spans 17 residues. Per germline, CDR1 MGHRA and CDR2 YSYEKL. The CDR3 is CASSLNIDRGSGNTIYF. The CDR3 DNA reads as TGCGCCAGCAGCCTAAATATCGACAGGGGCTCTGGAAACACCATATATTTT.